This T cell receptor beta chain was retrieved from a study of CD8 T cells in Susac syndrome. CDR3 length: 16 residues. Germline CDR1 reads LNHDA; CDR2 reads SQIVND (reference sequence). V shed 3 bases and J shed 8 bases, with 20 bases lying between them. This clonotype was detected only once. RNA amounts of roughly 0.5 to 1 ug underwent reverse transcription with random hexamers. TCRdb fed the immunoSEQ multiplex PCR reads into MiXCR, producing one record per CDR3 protein. The table has about 190,000 distinct CDR3 sequences, under 95% seen once. Source material: CD4+ T cells from PBMCs. The source of this sequence is a human donor in good health. The rearrangement joins TRBV19 to TRBJ1-5; tentative D call: TRBD1 (6 bases). In DNA form, the CDR3 reads TGTGCCAGTAGTATTGGAGGGGGGCCCGGAAGGGAGCCCCAGCATTTT. This sequence encodes CASSIGGGPGREPQHF.